Included here is one TCR beta chain sequence, with context. The data were obtained in a study of T cell changes during pregnancy in multiple sclerosis. V was pared by 3 bases and J by 3 bases, with 5 bases of the junction left unmatched. CDR1 KGHSH and CDR2 LQKENI come from the germline V gene. The CDR3 has 16 amino acids. TCRdb keeps only in-frame clones here, not all; method: immunoSEQ multiplex PCR. The data contain over 30,000 clones, about nine tenths of them singletons. The chain links TRBV18 to TRBJ1-1, with TRBD1 matching 12 bases. Source: CD8+ T cells from peripheral blood mononuclear cells, taken in the third trimester of pregnancy. The clonotype comes from a female donor with multiple sclerosis, enrolled in a pregnancy study. The CDR3 nucleotides read TGTGCCAGCTCACCGGGACAGGGGGCAGCGGACACTGAAGCTTTCTTT. As protein: CASSPGQGAADTEAFF.